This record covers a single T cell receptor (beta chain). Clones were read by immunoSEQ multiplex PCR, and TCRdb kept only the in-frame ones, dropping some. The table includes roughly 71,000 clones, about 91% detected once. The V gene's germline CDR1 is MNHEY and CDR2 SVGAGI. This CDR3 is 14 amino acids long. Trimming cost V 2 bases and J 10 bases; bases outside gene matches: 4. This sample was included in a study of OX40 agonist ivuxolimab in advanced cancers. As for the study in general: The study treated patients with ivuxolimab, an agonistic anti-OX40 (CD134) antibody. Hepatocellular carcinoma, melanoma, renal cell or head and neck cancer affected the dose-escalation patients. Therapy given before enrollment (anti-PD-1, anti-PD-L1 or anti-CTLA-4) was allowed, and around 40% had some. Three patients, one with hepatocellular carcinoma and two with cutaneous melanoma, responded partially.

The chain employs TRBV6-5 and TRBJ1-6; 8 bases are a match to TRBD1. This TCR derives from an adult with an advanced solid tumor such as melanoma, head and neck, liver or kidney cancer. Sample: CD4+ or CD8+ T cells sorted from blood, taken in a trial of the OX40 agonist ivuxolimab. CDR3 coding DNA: TGTGCCAGCAGTTACGGACAGGGAGAATCACCCCTCCACTTT. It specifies CASSYGQGESPLHF.